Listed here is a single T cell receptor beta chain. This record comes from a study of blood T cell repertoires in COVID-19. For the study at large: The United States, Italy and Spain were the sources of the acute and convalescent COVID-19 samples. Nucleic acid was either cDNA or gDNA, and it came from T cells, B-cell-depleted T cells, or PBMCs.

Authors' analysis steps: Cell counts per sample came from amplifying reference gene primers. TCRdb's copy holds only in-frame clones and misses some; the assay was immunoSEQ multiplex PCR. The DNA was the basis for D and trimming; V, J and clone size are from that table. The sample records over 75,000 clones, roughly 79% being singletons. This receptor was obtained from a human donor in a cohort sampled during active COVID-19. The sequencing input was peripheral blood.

The CDR3 nucleotides are TGTGCCATCAGTCGAGTGGGGGACAGTAACGAGCAGTACTTC. Translated, it gives CAISRVGDSNEQYF. The V and J genes are TRBV10-3 and TRBJ2-7, with 7 bases lining up with TRBD1. The junction had 9 bases not matched to a gene; V was cut back by 5 bases and J by 5 bases. The CDR3 has 14 residues. Germline V gives CDR1 ENHRY, CDR2 SYGVKD.